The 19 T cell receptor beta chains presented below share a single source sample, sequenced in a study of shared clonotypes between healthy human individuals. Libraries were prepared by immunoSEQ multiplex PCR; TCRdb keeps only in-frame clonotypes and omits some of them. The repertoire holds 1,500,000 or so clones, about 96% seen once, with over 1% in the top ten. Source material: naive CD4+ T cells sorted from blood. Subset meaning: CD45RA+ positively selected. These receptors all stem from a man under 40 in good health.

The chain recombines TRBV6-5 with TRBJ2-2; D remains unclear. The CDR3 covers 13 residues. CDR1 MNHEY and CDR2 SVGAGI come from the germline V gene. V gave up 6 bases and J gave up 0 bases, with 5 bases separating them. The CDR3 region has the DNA TGTGCCAGCAGGGCCGCGAACACCGGGGAGCTGTTTTTT. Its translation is CASRAANTGELFF.

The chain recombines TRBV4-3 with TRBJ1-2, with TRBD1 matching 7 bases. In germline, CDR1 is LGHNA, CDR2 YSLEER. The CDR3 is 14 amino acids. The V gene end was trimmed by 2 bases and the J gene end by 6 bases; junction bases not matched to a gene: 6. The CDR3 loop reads CASSQLRGRDGYTF. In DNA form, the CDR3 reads TGCGCCAGCAGCCAACTTAGGGGGCGCGATGGCTACACCTTC.

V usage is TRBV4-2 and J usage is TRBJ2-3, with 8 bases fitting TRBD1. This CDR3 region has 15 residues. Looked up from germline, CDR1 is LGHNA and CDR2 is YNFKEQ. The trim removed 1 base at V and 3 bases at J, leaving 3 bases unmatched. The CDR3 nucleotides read TGTGCCAGCAGCCAAGGGACAGGGCGTACAGATACGCAGTATTTT. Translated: CASSQGTGRTDTQYF.

The CDR3 DNA reads as TGCAGCGTTGTGGTCCGAGGGGGGGTCACTGAAGCTTTCTTT. Translation gives CSVVVRGGVTEAFF. The V call is TRBV29-1, the J call TRBJ1-1, with D perhaps matching TRBD1 (6 bases). Germline-derived CDR1 and CDR2 are SQVTM and ANQGSEA. Trimming pared 4 bases from V and 4 bases from J, leaving 16 bases between. The CDR3 spans 14 residues.

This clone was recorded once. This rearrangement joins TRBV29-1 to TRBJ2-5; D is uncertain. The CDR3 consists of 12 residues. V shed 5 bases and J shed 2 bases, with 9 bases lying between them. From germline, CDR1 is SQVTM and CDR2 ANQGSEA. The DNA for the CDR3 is TGCAGCGTTAAATTACTTCAAGAGACCCAGTACTTC. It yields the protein CSVKLLQETQYF.

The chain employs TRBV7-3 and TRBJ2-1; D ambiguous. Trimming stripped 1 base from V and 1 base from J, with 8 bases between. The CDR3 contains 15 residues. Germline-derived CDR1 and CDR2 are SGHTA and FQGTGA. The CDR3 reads CASSLSAASYNEQFF. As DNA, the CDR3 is TGTGCCAGCAGCTTAAGTGCGGCTTCCTACAATGAGCAGTTCTTC.

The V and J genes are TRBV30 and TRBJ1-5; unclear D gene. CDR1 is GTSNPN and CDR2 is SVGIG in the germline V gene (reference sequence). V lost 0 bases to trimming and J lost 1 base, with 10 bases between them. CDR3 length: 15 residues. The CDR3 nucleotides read TGTGCCTGGAGTGTAACTGGGCGCAGCAATCAGCCCCAGCATTTT. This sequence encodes CAWSVTGRSNQPQHF.

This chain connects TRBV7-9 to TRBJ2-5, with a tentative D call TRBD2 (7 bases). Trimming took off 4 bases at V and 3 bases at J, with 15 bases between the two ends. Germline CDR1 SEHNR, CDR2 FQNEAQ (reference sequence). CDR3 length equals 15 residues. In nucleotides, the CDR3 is TGTGCCAGCAGCTCGATCCCGGGGGGCGAAGAGACCCAGTACTTC. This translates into CASSSIPGGEETQYF.

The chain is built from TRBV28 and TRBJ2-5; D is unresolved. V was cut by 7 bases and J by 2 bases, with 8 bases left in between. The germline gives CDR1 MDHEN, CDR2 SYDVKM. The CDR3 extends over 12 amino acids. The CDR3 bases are TGTGCCAGCACGAGTGGGCAAGAGACCCAGTACTTC. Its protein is CASTSGQETQYF. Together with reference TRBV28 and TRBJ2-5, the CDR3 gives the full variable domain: DVKVTQSSRYLVKRTGEKVFLECVQDMDHENMFWYRQDPGLGLRLIYFSYDVKMKEKGDIPEGYSVSREKKERFSLILESASTNQTSMYLCASTSGQETQYFGPGTRLLVL.

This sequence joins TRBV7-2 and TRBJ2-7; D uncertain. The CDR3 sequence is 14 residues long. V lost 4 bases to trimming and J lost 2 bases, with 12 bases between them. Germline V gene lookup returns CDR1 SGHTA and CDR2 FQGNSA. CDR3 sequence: CASSSSGRPYEQYF. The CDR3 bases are TGTGCCAGCAGCTCCTCCGGGCGACCCTACGAGCAGTACTTC.

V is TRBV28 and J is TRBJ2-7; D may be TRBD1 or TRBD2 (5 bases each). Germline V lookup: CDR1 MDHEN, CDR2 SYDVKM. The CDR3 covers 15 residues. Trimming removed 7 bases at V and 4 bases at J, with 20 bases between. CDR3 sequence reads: CASIRPYGTKYEQYF. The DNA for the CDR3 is TGTGCCAGCATTAGACCTTACGGGACGAAATACGAGCAGTACTTC.

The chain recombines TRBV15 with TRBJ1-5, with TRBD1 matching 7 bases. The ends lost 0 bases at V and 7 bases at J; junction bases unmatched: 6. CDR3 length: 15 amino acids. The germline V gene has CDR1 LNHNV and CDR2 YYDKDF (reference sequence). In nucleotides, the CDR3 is TGTGCCACCAGCAGAGATCCCAGGGGGGTCCAGCCCCAGCATTTT. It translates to CATSRDPRGVQPQHF. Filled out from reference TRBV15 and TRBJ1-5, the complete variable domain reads DAMVIQNPRYQVTQFGKPVTLSCSQTLNHNVMYWYQQKSSQAPKLLFHYYDKDFNNEADTPDNFQSRRPNTSFCFLDIRSPGLGDTAMYLCATSRDPRGVQPQHFGDGTRLSIL.

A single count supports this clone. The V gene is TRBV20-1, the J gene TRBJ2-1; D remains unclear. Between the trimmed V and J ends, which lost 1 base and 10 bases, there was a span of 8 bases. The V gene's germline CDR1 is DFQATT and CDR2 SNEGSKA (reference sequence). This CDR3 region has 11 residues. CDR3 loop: CSARVVGEQFF. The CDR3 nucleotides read TGCAGTGCTAGAGTGGTAGGGGAGCAGTTCTTC.

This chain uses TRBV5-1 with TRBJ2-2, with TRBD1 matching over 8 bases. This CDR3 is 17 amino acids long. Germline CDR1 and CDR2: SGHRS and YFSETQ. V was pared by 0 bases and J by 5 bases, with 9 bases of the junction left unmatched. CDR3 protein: CASSLGTGHLRTGELFF. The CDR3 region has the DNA TGCGCCAGCAGCTTGGGGACAGGGCACCTTAGAACCGGGGAGCTGTTTTTT.

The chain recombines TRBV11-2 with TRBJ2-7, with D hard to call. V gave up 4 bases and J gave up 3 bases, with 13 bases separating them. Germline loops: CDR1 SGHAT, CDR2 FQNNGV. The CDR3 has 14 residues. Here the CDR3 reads CASSSPAFVYEQYF. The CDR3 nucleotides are TGTGCCAGCAGCTCACCGGCGTTCGTCTACGAGCAGTACTTC.

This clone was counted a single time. The CDR3 bases are TGTGCCAGCAGTTTGATATTGGTCTCCGGGGAGCTGTTTTTT. This encodes CASSLILVSGELFF. The J gene is TRBJ2-2, the V gene TRBV5-5, with no clear D. Germline assignment: CDR1 SGHKS and CDR2 YYEKEE (reference sequence). This CDR3 comprises 14 residues. Trimming removed 5 bases from V and 6 bases from J, with 14 bases in between.

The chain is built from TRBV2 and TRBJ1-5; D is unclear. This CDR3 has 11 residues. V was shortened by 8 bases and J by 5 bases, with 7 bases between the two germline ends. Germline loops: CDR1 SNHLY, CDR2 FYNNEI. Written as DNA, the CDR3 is TGTGCCAGCGGGGAAGATCAGCCCCAGCATTTT. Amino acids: CASGEDQPQHF.

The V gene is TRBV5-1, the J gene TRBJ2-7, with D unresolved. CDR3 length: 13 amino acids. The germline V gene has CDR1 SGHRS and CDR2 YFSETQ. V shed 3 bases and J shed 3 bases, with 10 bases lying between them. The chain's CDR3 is CASSSETLYEQYF. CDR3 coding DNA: TGCGCCAGCAGCTCAGAGACACTCTACGAGCAGTACTTC.

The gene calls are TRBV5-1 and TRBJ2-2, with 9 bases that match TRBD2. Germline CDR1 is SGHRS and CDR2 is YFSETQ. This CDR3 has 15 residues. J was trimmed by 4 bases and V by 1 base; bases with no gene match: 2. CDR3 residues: CASSLSGGRTGELFF. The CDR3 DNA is TGCGCCAGCAGCTTGAGCGGGGGGCGCACCGGGGAGCTGTTTTTT.